These 32 T cell receptor beta chains share one sample of origin, sequenced in a study of T cell responses to AZD1222 COVID-19 vaccine (dated by TCRdb to the early 2020s). Sample time point, as interpreted from the label and publication: baseline before first vaccination. The library relied on the immunoSEQ multiplex PCR assay. The immuneACCESS repertoire file appears here via TCRdb, limited to in-frame rearrangements. These files lack a portion of the clones; in checked studies, under half of the deficit traces to unresolved V genes, and the cause of the others is not known. This sample is represented by 70,000 to 85,000 clones; 75% to 90% of them were singletons. The leading ten clones occupy roughly 2.4% of the sample. Here the sequenced sample was peripheral blood, taken on day 0 of AZD1222 vaccination. These receptors were taken from an adult in good health.

The chain is built from TRBV28 and TRBJ2-3; maybe TRBD1 (7 bases). Germline CDR1 MDHEN, CDR2 SYDVKM. The V end lost 7 bases, the J end lost 3 bases, and 20 bases lay between the germline ends. CDR3 length: 16 amino acids. In nucleotides, the CDR3 is TGTGCCAGCAACAATGGAGGGGGCAGGGGGACAGATACGCAGTATTTT. Translating it yields CASNNGGGRGTDTQYF.

The V call is TRBV7-2, the J call TRBJ2-7; D call uncertain. V lost 2 bases and J lost 2, with 7 bases in between. The CDR3 contains 13 residues. The germline gives CDR1 SGHTA, CDR2 FQGNSA. The CDR3: CASSLSVAYEQYF. The DNA of the CDR3 is TGTGCCAGCAGCTTATCGGTTGCCTACGAGCAGTACTTC.

The genes are TRBV27 and TRBJ1-6, with D tentatively TRBD1 (5 bases). The ends were cut back, 6 bases at V and 5 bases at J, with 11 bases in the middle. Germline loops: CDR1 MNHEY, CDR2 SMNVEV (reference sequence). The CDR3 runs to 14 residues. Here the CDR3 reads CASSPGTDNSPLHF. The CDR3 DNA reads TGTGCCAGCAGCCCCGGGACGGATAATTCACCCCTCCACTTT.

The rearrangement uses TRBV18 and TRBJ1-1, with 9 bases identical to TRBD1. V lost 3 bases and J lost 7; bases outside the gene matches: 6. CDR1 and CDR2 (germline): KGHSH, LQKENI. The CDR3 is 14 residues long. The chain's CDR3 is CASSPRGQGGEAFF. The CDR3 coding sequence is TGTGCCAGCTCACCCAGGGGACAGGGTGGTGAAGCTTTCTTT.

The chain uses TRBV28 and TRBJ2-5; TRBD2 matches 7 bases. Per germline, CDR1 MDHEN and CDR2 SYDVKM. This CDR3 comprises 13 residues. V shed 7 bases, J shed 3 bases, and the junction held 5 bases outside the gene matches. CDR3 nucleotide sequence: TGTGCCAGCACCCTTGGGAGGGAAGAGACCCAGTACTTC. This codes for CASTLGREETQYF.

This chain uses TRBV28 with TRBJ2-1; possible D gene TRBD1, 6 bases. The CDR3 extends over 16 amino acids. Germline V CDR1 and CDR2: MDHEN, SYDVKM. V lost 3 bases to trimming and J lost 7 bases, with 19 bases between them. The CDR3 nucleotides are TGTGCCAGCAGTTTTACTACAGGGTCTTTGGGGAATGAGCAGTTCTTC. Translating gives CASSFTTGSLGNEQFF.

The genes are TRBV7-3 and TRBJ2-1; TRBD1 matches at 8 bases. The ends lost 5 bases at V and 4 bases at J; junction bases unmatched: 4. CDR1 and CDR2 (germline): SGHTA, FQGTGA. The CDR3 contains 14 residues. DNA for the CDR3: TGTGCCAGCAGCCGGACAGGGTTTTACAATGAGCAGTTCTTC. Translated, it gives CASSRTGFYNEQFF.

The chain recombines TRBV28 with TRBJ1-5; D not resolved. Germline V CDR1 and CDR2: MDHEN, SYDVKM. The CDR3 has 14 amino acids. Trimming stripped 6 bases from V and 5 bases from J, with 14 bases between. The CDR3 DNA follows: TGTGCCAGCAGCCCCACGTACCTTGATCAGCCCCAGCATTTT. Translating it yields CASSPTYLDQPQHF. Together with reference TRBV28 and TRBJ1-5, the CDR3 gives the full variable domain: DVKVTQSSRYLVKRTGEKVFLECVQDMDHENMFWYRQDPGLGLRLIYFSYDVKMKEKGDIPEGYSVSREKKERFSLILESASTNQTSMYLCASSPTYLDQPQHFGDGTRLSIL.

The rearrangement joins TRBV19 to TRBJ2-2; D remains ambiguous. The CDR3 length is 15 residues. Germline values: CDR1 LNHDA, CDR2 SQIVND (reference sequence). V was clipped by 3 bases and J by 3 bases, with 11 bases between them. This CDR3 is CASSMRRRDTGELFF. The CDR3 DNA reads TGTGCCAGTAGTATGCGTCGACGAGACACCGGGGAGCTGTTTTTT.

This clone was picked up one time. The chain carries TRBV28 and TRBJ2-3; 9 bases match TRBD2. The germline V gene has CDR1 MDHEN and CDR2 SYDVKM. V dropped 5 bases and J dropped 2; count of bases not matched to a gene: 11. This CDR3 is 17 amino acids long. The CDR3 here is CASSPTYSGGPTDTQYF. Written as DNA, the CDR3 is TGTGCCAGCAGTCCGACGTATAGCGGGGGCCCCACAGATACGCAGTATTTT.

The genes are TRBV7-3 and TRBJ2-1; 15 bases line up with TRBD2. Per germline, CDR1 SGHTA and CDR2 FQGTGA. V lost 3 bases to trimming and J lost 10 bases; unmatched junction nucleotides: 1. CDR3 length equals 14 residues. CDR3 nucleotides: TGTGCCAGCAGCTTCGGGACTAGCGGGGGGGAGCAGTTCTTC. Amino acids: CASSFGTSGGEQFF.

This clone was picked up a small number of times. The chain uses TRBV9 and TRBJ2-1; 8 nucleotides line up with TRBD2. The CDR3 is 15 residues long. Germline CDR1 is SGDLS and CDR2 is YYNGEE. V gave up 4 bases and J gave up 3 bases; unmatched junction bases: 6. The CDR3 is CASSLGLENYNEQFF. The DNA for the CDR3 is TGTGCCAGCAGCTTGGGACTAGAGAACTACAATGAGCAGTTCTTC.

The V and J genes are TRBV6-4 and TRBJ2-7; 7 bases fit TRBD1. Germline V gene lookup returns CDR1 MRHNA and CDR2 SNTAGT. V lost 0 bases to trimming and J lost 6 bases; unmatched junction nucleotides: 11. This CDR3 region has 16 residues. The CDR3 nucleotides read TGTGCCAGCAGTGACTCGCCGACAGGGTATCGATTCGAGCAGTACTTC. Translation gives CASSDSPTGYRFEQYF.

V is TRBV25-1 and J is TRBJ1-2; possibly TRBD1 for D (5 bases). In germline, CDR1 is MGHDK, CDR2 SYGVNS. Between the trimmed V and J ends, which lost 3 bases and 2 bases, there was a span of 10 bases. The CDR3 extends over 14 amino acids. The CDR3: CASSDPGSNYGYTF. The DNA for the CDR3 is TGTGCCAGCAGTGACCCAGGGTCCAACTATGGCTACACCTTC.

The chain recombines TRBV6-1 with TRBJ2-7, with D tentatively TRBD1 or TRBD2 (5 bases each). CDR1 and CDR2 (germline): MNHNS, SASEGT. This CDR3 spans 15 amino acids. With 3 bases removed from V and 0 bases from J, the gap between germline ends came to 12 bases. CDR3 DNA sequence: TGTGCCAGCAGTGATTCGCCAGGGAGCTCCTACGAGCAGTACTTC. Residues: CASSDSPGSSYEQYF.

The chain links TRBV14 to TRBJ2-5; D gene ambiguous. Looked up from germline, CDR1 is SGHDN and CDR2 is FVKESK. The CDR3 sequence is 13 residues long. V was clipped by 0 bases and J by 9 bases, with 11 bases between them. CDR3 amino acids: CASSQDLSRSQYF. CDR3 sequence (DNA): TGTGCCAGCAGCCAAGATCTATCGAGGTCCCAGTACTTC.

The chain recombines TRBV7-2 with TRBJ1-6; D uncertain. V was cut by 1 base and J by 7 bases, with 11 bases left in between. CDR3 size: 15 residues. CDR1 SGHTA and CDR2 FQGNSA come from the germline V gene. In nucleotides, the CDR3 is TGTGCCAGCAGCTTAGGATCATCCCAAAATTCACCCCTCCACTTT. Translation: CASSLGSSQNSPLHF.

CDR3 in amino acids: CASSAGTDGANVLTF. CDR3 coding DNA: TGTGCCAGCAGCGCGGGGACAGATGGGGCCAACGTCCTGACTTTC. V gene TRBV6-4 combines with J gene TRBJ2-6, with D possibly TRBD1 on 7 matching bases. Germline V lookup: CDR1 MRHNA, CDR2 SNTAGT. V was shortened by 6 bases and J by 3 bases, with 12 bases between the two germline ends. This CDR3 spans 15 amino acids.

This clone was seen only a few times. The gene calls are TRBV3-1 (or the pseudogene TRBV3-2) and TRBJ1-1; a possible D gene is TRBD1 (6 bases). Germline V gene data show CDR1 as LGHDT and CDR2 as YNNKEL (reference sequence). The germline V and J ends were trimmed by 5 bases and 0 bases, with 10 bases remaining between them. This CDR3 spans 14 amino acids. The CDR3 region is CASSSRGLNTEAFF. In DNA form, the CDR3 reads TGTGCCAGCAGCTCCAGGGGCTTGAACACTGAAGCTTTCTTT.

This clone was seen a single time. Other DNA sequences in the sample encode the same CDR3. The V gene is TRBV7-2, the J gene TRBJ2-1, with D possibly matching TRBD2 (6 bases). The V gene lost 1 base and the J gene lost 6 bases, with 10 bases spanning the gap. CDR1 SGHTA and CDR2 FQGNSA come from the germline V gene. The CDR3 totals 14 residues. The DNA of the CDR3 is TGTGCCAGCAGCTTAGGACTAGTTGGCAATGAGCAGTTCTTC. It yields the protein CASSLGLVGNEQFF.

The chain is built from TRBV3-1 (or the pseudogene TRBV3-2) and TRBJ1-6; possibly TRBD1 for D (6 bases). The CDR3 has 16 amino acids. CDR1 is LGHDT and CDR2 is YNNKEL in the germline V gene (reference sequence). V was shortened by 5 bases and J by 0 bases, with 11 bases between the two germline ends. CDR3 DNA sequence: TGTGCCAGCAGCAAAAGGGGGGACTCCTATAATTCACCCCTCCACTTT. Its translation: CASSKRGDSYNSPLHF.

J is TRBJ1-3 and V is TRBV5-8; no definite D call. The CDR3 has 15 residues. V shed 3 bases and J shed 2 bases, with 12 bases lying between them. Germline V gene data show CDR1 as SGHTS and CDR2 as YDEGEE. The CDR3 region is CASSSWPTAGNTIYF. The DNA for the CDR3 is TGTGCCAGCAGCTCATGGCCTACTGCTGGAAACACCATATATTTT. The complete variable domain, with remaining parts taken from reference TRBV5-8 and TRBJ1-3, reads EAGVTQSPTHLIKTRGQQATLRCSPISGHTSVYWYQQALGLGLQFLLWYDEGEERNRGNFPPRFSGRQFPNYSSELNVNALELEDSALYLCASSSWPTAGNTIYFGEGSWLTVV.

The chain couples TRBV27 to TRBJ1-2; a possible D gene is TRBD1 (6 bases). V gave up 3 bases and J gave up 7 bases, with 15 bases separating them. This CDR3 has 14 amino acids. Germline V gives CDR1 MNHEY, CDR2 SMNVEV (reference sequence). In nucleotides, the CDR3 is TGTGCCAGCAGTTTCACGGGGGCAGATGGTGGCTACACCTTC. Translating gives CASSFTGADGGYTF.

The chain carries TRBV5-1 and TRBJ2-7; unclear D gene. Trimming left V 0 bases short and J 5 bases short, with 6 bases between. The CDR3 sequence is 12 residues long. The germline V gene has CDR1 SGHRS and CDR2 YFSETQ. The CDR3 reads CASSLASDEQYF. CDR3 nucleotides: TGCGCCAGCAGCTTGGCCTCAGACGAGCAGTACTTC.

This chain's CDR3 is CASSSGRTYGYTF. Here the CDR3 DNA reads TGTGCCAGCAGTTCCGGCAGGACCTATGGCTACACCTTC. The chain uses TRBV27 and TRBJ1-2; D gene ambiguous. The V gene's germline CDR1 is MNHEY and CDR2 SMNVEV (reference sequence). CDR3 length equals 13 residues. V was cut by 4 bases and J by 4 bases, with 10 bases left in between.

J is TRBJ1-1 and V is TRBV7-6; possibly TRBD1 for D (6 bases). This CDR3 has 15 amino acids. Germline values: CDR1 SGHVS, CDR2 FNYEAQ. The V and J ends lost 5 bases and 4 bases respectively, with 17 bases between them. The CDR3 DNA reads as TGTGCCAGCAGCCCACAGGGTTTTAGTAGCACTGAAGCTTTCTTT. This translates into CASSPQGFSSTEAFF.

CDR3 in DNA: TGTGCCAGCAGCCCTGCGGGGTTTAATGAAAAACTGTTTTTT. Its protein product is CASSPAGFNEKLFF. The V gene is TRBV3-1 (or the pseudogene TRBV3-2), the J gene TRBJ1-4; D ambiguous. Trimming removed 4 bases at V and 4 bases at J, with 10 bases between. Germline CDR1 LGHDT, CDR2 YNNKEL (reference sequence). The CDR3 length is 14 residues.

J is TRBJ1-5 and V is TRBV19, with D unclear. Trimming left V 3 bases short and J 2 bases short, with 11 bases between. The germline CDR1 and CDR2 sequences are LNHDA and SQIVND (reference sequence). The CDR3 has 15 amino acids. CDR3 nucleotide sequence: TGTGCCAGTAGTATGTGGGGTGGGGGCAATCAGCCCCAGCATTTT. Its translation is CASSMWGGGNQPQHF.

The chain recombines TRBV7-3 with TRBJ2-1; 9 bases are shared with TRBD2. The CDR3 totals 14 residues. Germline V gives CDR1 SGHTA, CDR2 FQGTGA. V shed 5 bases and J 7 bases; nucleotides not matched to a gene: 6. The CDR3 here is CASSLSGGRNEQFF. The CDR3 DNA follows: TGTGCCAGCAGCCTTAGCGGGGGTAGGAATGAGCAGTTCTTC.

The chain joins TRBV19 to TRBJ1-4; 11 positions match TRBD1. Germline V gene data show CDR1 as LNHDA and CDR2 as SQIVND (reference sequence). V was pared by 4 bases and J by 6 bases, with 7 bases of the junction left unmatched. The CDR3 runs 16 residues. CDR3 sequence (DNA): TGTGCCAGTAGTACTTCTCGGACAGGGGGCTATGAAAAACTGTTTTTT. This gives the protein CASSTSRTGGYEKLFF.

The rearrangement uses TRBV18 and TRBJ1-5, with TRBD1 matching 8 bases. The trim removed 2 bases at V and 7 bases at J, leaving 7 bases unmatched. Germline V gene data show CDR1 as KGHSH and CDR2 as LQKENI. This CDR3 has 15 residues. The CDR3 reads CASSPSTGGDQPQHF. DNA of the CDR3: TGTGCCAGCTCACCATCCACAGGGGGAGACCAGCCCCAGCATTTT. Complete variable domain (other parts from reference TRBV18 and TRBJ1-5): NAGVMQNPRHLVRRRGQEARLRCSPMKGHSHVYWYRQLPEEGLKFMVYLQKENIIDESGMPKERFSAEFPKEGPSILRIQQVVRGDSAAYFCASSPSTGGDQPQHFGDGTRLSIL.

The genes are TRBV7-6 and TRBJ2-5; 8 nucleotides agree with TRBD2. The CDR3 extends over 14 amino acids. The V and J ends lost 0 bases and 4 bases, in that order; junction bases with no gene match: 1. Looked up from germline, CDR1 is SGHVS and CDR2 is FNYEAQ. The CDR3 sequence is CASSLAAGGETQYF. The CDR3 DNA is TGTGCCAGCAGCTTAGCCGCGGGGGGAGAGACCCAGTACTTC.